The 6 T cell receptor beta chains in this list originate from one sample, sequenced in a study of a mutant IDH1 vaccine in newly diagnosed glioma. Time point meaning: week 11, during vaccination. Every single dose of the vaccine, 300 ug of mutant IDH1 20-mer peptide, came with topical imiquimod. Their specific antigens are unknown. Repertoires were generated with immunoSEQ multiplex PCR, while TCRdb's copy carries only in-frame clones and drops some. The sample lists about 40,000 clones; around 83% were seen once. Specimen: PBMCs, collected from a glioma patient whose treatment included an IDH1 peptide vaccine. The source is a man in his forties with glioma.

The chain carries TRBV18 and TRBJ2-7; D call uncertain. CDR3 length: 14 amino acids. Germline V CDR1 and CDR2: KGHSH, LQKENI. The V and J ends lost 4 bases and 2 bases respectively, with 12 bases between them. CDR3: CASSLNRATYEQYF. For the CDR3, the DNA is TGTGCCAGCTCACTTAACCGGGCCACCTACGAGCAGTACTTC.

This clone occurred once. This chain joins TRBV14 and TRBJ2-7; maybe TRBD2 (5 bases). The CDR3 covers 15 residues. Per germline, CDR1 SGHDN and CDR2 FVKESK. V lost 1 base to trimming and J lost 6 bases, with 16 bases between them. As DNA, the CDR3 is TGTGCCAGCAGCCAAGTAAGGCTCCGGGGTGGCGAGCAGTACTTC. Its translation: CASSQVRLRGGEQYF.

The chain joins TRBV5-1 to TRBJ2-1, with D possibly matching TRBD2 (7 bases). V lost 3 bases to trimming and J lost 4 bases, with 14 bases between them. The germline V gene encodes CDR1 SGHRS and CDR2 YFSETQ. The CDR3 extends over 15 amino acids. The CDR3 DNA reads TGCGCCAGCAGCTGGCGGGGGCCCTCATACAATGAGCAGTTCTTC. The encoded protein is CASSWRGPSYNEQFF.

The J gene is TRBJ1-5, the V gene TRBV9; the D is unclear. This CDR3 spans 15 amino acids. Germline-derived CDR1 and CDR2 are SGDLS and YYNGEE. Trimming removed 4 bases at V and 0 bases at J, with 11 bases between. The CDR3: CASSPRGDSNQPQHF. For the CDR3, the DNA is TGTGCCAGCAGCCCCCGTGGAGATAGCAATCAGCCCCAGCATTTT. The variable domain in full, with the rest retrieved from reference TRBV9 and TRBJ1-5, is DSGVTQTPKHLITATGQRVTLRCSPRSGDLSVYWYQQSLDQGLQFLIQYYNGEERAKGNILERFSAQQFPDLHSELNLSSLELGDSALYFCASSPRGDSNQPQHFGDGTRLSIL.

The rearrangement uses TRBV19 and TRBJ2-3; D is uncertain. There are 14 residues in the CDR3. The V end was cut by 3 bases, the J end by 9 bases, with 16 bases between. Looked up from germline, CDR1 is LNHDA and CDR2 is SQIVND (reference sequence). CDR3 sequence reads: CASSISGSGGTQYF. The CDR3, as DNA: TGTGCCAGTAGTATCTCCGGGTCTGGCGGAACGCAGTATTTT.

Here the CDR3 DNA reads TGCGCCAGCAGTGAACGCGGGGAGGTCACAGATACGCAGTATTTT. It is translated as CASSERGEVTDTQYF. The chain links TRBV10-1 to TRBJ2-3; TRBD2 is a possible D gene (6 bases). Germline lookup yields CDR1 WNHNN and CDR2 SYGVQD (reference sequence). This CDR3 region has 15 residues. Trimming shortened V by 3 bases and J by 2 bases, and 12 bases separated the two germline ends.